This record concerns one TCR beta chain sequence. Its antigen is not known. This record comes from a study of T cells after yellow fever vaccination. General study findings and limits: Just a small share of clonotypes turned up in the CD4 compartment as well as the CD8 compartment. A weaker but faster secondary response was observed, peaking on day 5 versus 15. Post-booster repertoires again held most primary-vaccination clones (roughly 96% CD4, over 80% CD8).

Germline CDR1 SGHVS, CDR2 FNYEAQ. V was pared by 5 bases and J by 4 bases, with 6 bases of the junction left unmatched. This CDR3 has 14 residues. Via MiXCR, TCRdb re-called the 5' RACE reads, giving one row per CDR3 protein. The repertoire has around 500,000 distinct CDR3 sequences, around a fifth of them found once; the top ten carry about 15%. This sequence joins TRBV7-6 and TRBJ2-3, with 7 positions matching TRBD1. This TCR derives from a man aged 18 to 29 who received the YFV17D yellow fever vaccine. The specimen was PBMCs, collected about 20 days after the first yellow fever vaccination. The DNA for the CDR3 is TGTGCCAGCAGCGCGACACAGGGGTCAGATACGCAGTATTTT. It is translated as CASSATQGSDTQYF.